This is a list of T cell receptor beta chains from one sample in a study of blood T cells in healthy people across ages. Each CDR3 protein gets one entry after TCRdb re-called the 5' RACE reads with MiXCR. Here the sample spans more than 900,000 distinct CDR3 sequences, 25% being singletons. The same sample was also used in a study of T cells of mothers and their children.

Sample: blood. These receptors were taken from a girl aged 2 to 10 in good health. Both conserved end residues are part of each CDR3. Clone size, where shown, is once, few, many, or a class for clones that have expanded.

v_call	clone_size	cdr3_aa
TRBV6-6	few	CATRPGDTEAFF
TRBV5-6	NA	CASSETGRTNEKLFF
TRBV20-1	few	CSARPVTRYEQYF
TRBV29-1	NA	CSVAGTGTTGELFF
TRBV12-3/TRBV12-4	once	CASSIGQGLYEQFF
TRBV20-1	few	CSAPEGRGDSPLHF
TRBV7-9	NA	CASSSSSGGDQETQYF
TRBV4-3	NA	CASSQVGNRQYF
TRBV25-1	few	CASKGQGNNQPQHF
TRBV2	few	CASSEVVPGDTQYF
TRBV7-2	NA	CASSLYWREGQETQYF
TRBV7-3	NA	CASSLTNGNEQFF
TRBV14	few	CASSLGTSGQPTDTQYF
TRBV5-1	NA	CASSLPRDRGLTGELFF
TRBV19	few	CASRPGNEKLFF
TRBV6-1	NA	CASLNWVGETQYF
TRBV27	NA	CASSLAGAFTDTQYF
TRBV7-2	NA	CASHGLAFESETQYF
TRBV29-1	NA	CSVTMGINTIYF
TRBV20-1	NA	CSATAGSEAFF
TRBV12-3/TRBV12-4	few	CASSLAGAQSNEQFF
TRBV20-1	few	CSARASGSPEQYF
TRBV7-9	many	CASSLSPTIEAFF
TRBV6-6	NA	CASSSPGQGHPYEQYF
TRBV5-1	NA	CASSLADFHPTPPETQYF
TRBV6-6	NA	CASSFGGAGNTIYF
TRBV4-1	few	CASSHKAGTWNEKLFF
TRBV7-3	NA	CASSSTPTSGYTDTQYF
TRBV5-1	NA	CASSPYTGAPDTQYF
TRBV12-3/TRBV12-4	NA	CATNTLGGTEAFF
TRBV6-2/TRBV6-3	few	CTSSYYPGGTGETQYF
TRBV20-1	once	CSARPYRDSYNGQFF
TRBV10-3	few	CAISAGDRGADTQYF
TRBV29-1	few	CSFIGLAGGTYKNEQFF
TRBV13	NA	CATKRGNLAKNIQYF
TRBV7-9	NA	CASSFQRNEQFF
TRBV20-1	few	CSASTGGERYLYEQYF
TRBV29-1	NA	CSVGGPERREVLNEQFF
TRBV12-3/TRBV12-4	few	CASSLEGTGYYEQYF
TRBV5-1	NA	CASSRRTSGGTDTQYF
TRBV20-1	few	CSARARDPVLRETYF
TRBV3-1	NA	CASSPKGRTQYF